Detailed here is one TCR beta chain. The antigen is not known. CD4+ T cells that had been cultured provided DNA sequenced with the Oncomine TCR Beta short-read assay. TCRdb re-analysed the PCR reads in MiXCR, keeping a single row per CDR3 protein. Among over 10,000 distinct CDR3 sequences listed, around 76% were seen once. The source of the sample is a study of vaccination and CD4 T cells after COVID-19. The CDR3 length is 14 residues. V lost 3 bases, J lost 10 bases, and 16 bases lay in between. Per the germline V gene, CDR1 is GTSNPN and CDR2 is SVGIG (reference sequence). Indicated treatment: approximately nine-day PBMC culture with coronavirus spike peptide pools or control peptides (ViraFEST assay).

The clonotype originates from a human donor who had recovered from COVID-19. The rearrangement joins TRBV30 to TRBJ1-6; D might be TRBD1 (6 bases). The sequenced sample was CD4+ T cells from blood, cultured in vitro. The CDR3 is CAWRVRGSGSPLHF. CDR3 coding DNA: TGTGCCTGGAGAGTCAGGGGAAGTGGATCACCCCTCCACTTT.